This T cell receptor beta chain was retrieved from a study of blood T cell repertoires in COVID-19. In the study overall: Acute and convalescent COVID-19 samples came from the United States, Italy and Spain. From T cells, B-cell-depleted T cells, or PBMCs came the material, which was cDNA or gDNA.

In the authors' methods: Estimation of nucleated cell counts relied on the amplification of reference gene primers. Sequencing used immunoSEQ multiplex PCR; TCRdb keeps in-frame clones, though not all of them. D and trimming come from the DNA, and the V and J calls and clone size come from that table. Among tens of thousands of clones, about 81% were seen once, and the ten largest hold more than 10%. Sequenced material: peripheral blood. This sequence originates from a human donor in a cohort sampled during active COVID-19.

The CDR3 bases are TGTGCCAGCCCCGACAGGGAAAAGACTGAAGCTTTCTTT. It specifies CASPDREKTEAFF. The chain uses TRBV11-3 and TRBJ1-1, with 7 bases matching TRBD1. With 8 bases clipped from V and 5 bases from J, the junction kept 8 bases outside the gene matches. CDR3 length: 13 residues. Germline-derived CDR1 and CDR2 are SGHNT and YENEEA.